This T cell receptor beta chain was profiled in a study of shared clonotypes between healthy human individuals. As regards this clone: Its antigen is undetermined.

CDR1 MDHEN and CDR2 SYDVKM come from the germline V gene. Germline trimming cut 6 bases from V and 6 bases from J; bases unmatched to any gene: 5. This CDR3 comprises 13 residues. Study conclusions and caveats: Non-shared clonotypes showed lower generation probabilities than clonotypes common to all four donors.

Running of the assay took place at deep level. Here immunoSEQ multiplex PCR was the method, and the copy in TCRdb shows in-frame clones only, minus some. This table holds 2 million to 3 million clones, more than 80% found once. V and J are TRBV28 and TRBJ2-5, with 9 bases that match TRBD2. The sequenced sample consisted of naive CD4+ T cells sorted from blood. Subset specified: CD45RA+ positively selected. This receptor was obtained from a man in his late teens or twenties in good health. In nucleotides, the CDR3 is TGTGCCAGCAGGCGGGGGGGCGCGCAGACCCAGTACTTC. It codes for CASRRGGAQTQYF.